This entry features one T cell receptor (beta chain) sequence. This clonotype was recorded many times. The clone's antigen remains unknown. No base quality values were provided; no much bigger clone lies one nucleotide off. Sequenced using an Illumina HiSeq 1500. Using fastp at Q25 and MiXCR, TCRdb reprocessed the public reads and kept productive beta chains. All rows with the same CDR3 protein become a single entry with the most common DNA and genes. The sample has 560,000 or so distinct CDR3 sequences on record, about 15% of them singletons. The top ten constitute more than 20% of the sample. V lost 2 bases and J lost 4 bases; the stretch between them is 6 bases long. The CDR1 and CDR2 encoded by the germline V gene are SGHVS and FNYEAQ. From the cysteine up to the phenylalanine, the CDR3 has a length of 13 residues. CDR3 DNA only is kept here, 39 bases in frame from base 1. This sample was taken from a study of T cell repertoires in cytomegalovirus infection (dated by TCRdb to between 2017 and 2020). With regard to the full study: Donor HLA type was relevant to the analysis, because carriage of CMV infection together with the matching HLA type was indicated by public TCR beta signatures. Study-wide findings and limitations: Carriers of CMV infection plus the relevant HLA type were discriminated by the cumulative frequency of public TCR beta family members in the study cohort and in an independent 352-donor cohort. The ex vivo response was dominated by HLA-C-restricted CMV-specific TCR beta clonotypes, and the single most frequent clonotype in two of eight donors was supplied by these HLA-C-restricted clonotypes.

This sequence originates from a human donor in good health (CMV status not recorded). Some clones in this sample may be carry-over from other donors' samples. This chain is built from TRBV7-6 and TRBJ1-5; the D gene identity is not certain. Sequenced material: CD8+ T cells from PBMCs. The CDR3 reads CASSLSANQPQHF. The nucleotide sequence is TGTGCCAGCAGCTTAAGCGCGAATCAGCCCCAGCATTTT.